The 10 T cell receptor beta chains presented below share a single source sample, sequenced in a study of T cell changes during pregnancy in multiple sclerosis. Produced via immunoSEQ multiplex PCR; TCRdb's table is partial and in-frame only. The table records tens of thousands of clones, around 94% of them present only once. Sequenced material: peripheral blood, taken in the third trimester of pregnancy. The receptor source for this set is a female donor with multiple sclerosis, enrolled in a pregnancy study.

The V and J genes are TRBV5-5 and TRBJ1-3; TRBD1 matches 8 bases. CDR3 size: 16 residues. The germline V gene encodes CDR1 SGHKS and CDR2 YYEKEE (reference sequence). V was pared by 4 bases and J by 3 bases, with 9 bases of the junction left unmatched. In DNA form, the CDR3 reads TGTGCCAGCAGCCGACGACAGGGGCAAGGTGGAAACACCATATATTTT. Translation: CASSRRQGQGGNTIYF.

The rearrangement uses TRBV7-2 and TRBJ2-6; D ambiguous. Looked up from germline, CDR1 is SGHTA and CDR2 is FQGNSA. The CDR3 covers 16 residues. Trimming cost V 8 bases and J 0 bases, with 14 bases left between them. In DNA, the CDR3 is TGTGCCAGCTCCCCGCAGTTAATCTCTGGGGCCAACGTCCTGACTTTC. Translating it yields CASSPQLISGANVLTF.

CDR3 protein: CASKGQGTGELFF. The DNA for the CDR3 is TGTGCCAGTAAGGGACAGGGAACCGGGGAGCTGTTTTTT. This chain links TRBV19 with TRBJ2-2; 9 bases align to TRBD1. CDR1 and CDR2 (germline): LNHDA, SQIVND (reference sequence). This CDR3 region has 13 residues. Germline trimming cut 7 bases from V and 5 bases from J; bases unmatched to any gene: 2. Full variable domain (remainder filled in from reference TRBV19 and TRBJ2-2): DGGITQSPKYLFRKEGQNVTLSCEQNLNHDAMYWYRQDPGQGLRLIYYSQIVNDFQKGDIAEGYSVSREKKESFPLTVTSAQKNPTAFYLCASKGQGTGELFFGEGSRLTVL.

The chain has TRBV27 and TRBJ2-7; 8 nucleotides agree with TRBD1. The trim removed 8 bases at V and 0 bases at J, leaving 12 bases unmatched. This CDR3 has 16 residues. Germline loops: CDR1 MNHEY, CDR2 SMNVEV (reference sequence). The CDR3 loop reads CASGPTRGPVSYEQYF. The CDR3 coding sequence is TGTGCCAGCGGCCCTACCAGGGGGCCGGTCTCCTACGAGCAGTACTTC.

The V gene is TRBV19, the J gene TRBJ2-6; D not resolved. The length of the CDR3 is 15 residues. V was shortened by 8 bases and J by 2 bases, with 13 bases between the two germline ends. Per germline, CDR1 LNHDA and CDR2 SQIVND (reference sequence). The CDR3 region is CASRQVSAGANVLTF. The DNA of the CDR3 is TGTGCCAGTCGTCAGGTGTCGGCTGGGGCCAACGTCCTGACTTTC.

This clone was detected once. The genes are TRBV6-6 and TRBJ2-5, with TRBD1 matching 9 bases. The V segment lost 6 bases and the J segment 3 bases; nucleotides outside the gene matches: 8. The CDR3 has 15 residues. Germline V lookup: CDR1 MNHNY, CDR2 SVGAGI (reference sequence). The CDR3 DNA sequence: TGTGCCAGCAGGCCCGGGACAGGGAGAGAAGAGACCCAGTACTTC. Its translation: CASRPGTGREETQYF.

The chain uses TRBV11-2 and TRBJ2-5, with 8 bases lining up with TRBD2. The trim removed 6 bases at V and 1 base at J, leaving 4 bases unmatched. CDR1 and CDR2 from the germline V gene are SGHAT and FQNNGV. CDR3 size: 14 residues. The CDR3 nucleotides are TGTGCCAGCAGGTTTACTAGCGGCCAAGAGACCCAGTACTTC. This encodes CASRFTSGQETQYF.

This chain links TRBV5-6 with TRBJ1-5; TRBD1 might be the D (6 bases). Germline loops: CDR1 SGHDT, CDR2 YYEEEE. Trimming pared 3 bases from V and 3 bases from J, leaving 10 bases between. The CDR3 is 14 amino acids. CDR3 sequence reads: CASSYWTVNQPQHF. DNA for the CDR3: TGTGCCAGCAGCTATTGGACAGTCAATCAGCCCCAGCATTTT.

The chain employs TRBV19 and TRBJ1-2, with 8 bases fitting TRBD1. V lost 2 bases to trimming and J lost 8 bases; unmatched junction nucleotides: 7. CDR1 and CDR2 (germline): LNHDA, SQIVND (reference sequence). The CDR3 spans 14 residues. CDR3 region: CASSIQGATGGYTF. The CDR3 DNA is TGTGCCAGTAGTATACAGGGGGCTACGGGAGGCTACACCTTC.

This chain links TRBV7-9 with TRBJ1-2; unclear D gene. Germline V gene data show CDR1 as SEHNR and CDR2 as FQNEAQ (reference sequence). The V end lost 1 base, the J end lost 8 bases, and 20 bases lay between the germline ends. This CDR3 comprises 16 residues. CDR3 residues: CASSLGGFVKSSGYTF. The CDR3 region has the DNA TGTGCCAGCAGCTTAGGAGGGTTTGTGAAATCTTCCGGCTACACCTTC.